The source of this TCR beta chain is a study of naive and memory T cell subsets. Regarding the study as a whole: Diversity fell and Gini index rose from naive through CM, EM, EMRA.

CD8 T cells were positively selected from what remained after CD4 positive selection. Four subsets defined by CD45RA and CD27 were sorted after CD3, CD4, CD8 and live/dead staining. The CDR3 has 18 residues. Trimming cost V 2 bases and J 0 bases; bases outside gene matches: 9. Germline V CDR1 and CDR2: SNHLY, FYNNEI. This clonotype was recorded at least ten times. Its antigen is unidentified. The beta constant-region primer was an equimolar mix of two oligonucleotides covering TRBC1 and TRBC2. The ligated cDNA underwent four PCR rounds using SP2 and nested alpha and beta constant-region primers. MiXCR was run by TCRdb on the UMI-ligation and nested PCR reads, yielding one entry per CDR3 protein. The sample has 77,000 or so distinct CDR3 sequences; 13% are singletons.

This receptor was taken from a human donor in good health. Material: central memory CD4+ T cells from blood. This rearrangement joins TRBV2 to TRBJ2-4, with 8 positions matching TRBD2. CDR3 region: CASSEPLTSVKAKNIQYF. CDR3 bases: TGTGCCAGCAGTGAACCCCTGACTAGCGTTAAAGCCAAAAACATTCAGTACTTC. The whole variable domain, filled in from reference TRBV2 and TRBJ2-4, reads EPEVTQTPSHQVTQMGQEVILRCVPISNHLYFYWYRQILGQKVEFLVSFYNNEISEKSEIFDDQFSVERPDGSNFTLKIRSTKLEDSAMYFCASSEPLTSVKAKNIQYFGAGTRLSVL.